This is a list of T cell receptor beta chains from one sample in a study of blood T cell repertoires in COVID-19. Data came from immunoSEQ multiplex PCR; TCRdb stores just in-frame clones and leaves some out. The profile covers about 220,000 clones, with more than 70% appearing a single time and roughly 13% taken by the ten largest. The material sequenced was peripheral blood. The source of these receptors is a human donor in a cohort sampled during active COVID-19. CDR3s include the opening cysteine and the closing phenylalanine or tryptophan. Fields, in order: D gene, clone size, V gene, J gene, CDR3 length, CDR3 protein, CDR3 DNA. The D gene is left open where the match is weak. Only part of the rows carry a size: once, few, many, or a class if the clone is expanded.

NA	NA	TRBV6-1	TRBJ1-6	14	CASSESRGSSPLHF	TGTGCCAGCAGTGAATCCCGGGGGAGCTCACCCCTCCACTTT
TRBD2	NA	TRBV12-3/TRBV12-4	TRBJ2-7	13	CASQTSGEVQQYF	TGTGCCAGCCAGACTAGCGGGGAGGTCCAGCAGTACTTC
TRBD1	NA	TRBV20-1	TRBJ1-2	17	CSASGGPGQGLNYGYTF	TGCAGTGCTAGTGGCGGGCCGGGACAGGGTCTCAACTATGGCTACACCTTC
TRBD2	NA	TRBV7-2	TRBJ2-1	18	CASSQQGLAGPPYNEQFF	TGTGCCAGCAGCCAACAGGGACTAGCGGGGCCCCCCTACAATGAGCAGTTCTTC
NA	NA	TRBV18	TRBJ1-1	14	CASSLNNLNTEAFF	TGTGCCAGCTCACTAAACAATCTCAACACTGAAGCTTTCTTT
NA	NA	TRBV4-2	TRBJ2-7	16	CASSQGRADSSYEQYF	TGTGCCAGCAGCCAAGGTCGGGCCGACAGCTCCTACGAGCAGTACTTC
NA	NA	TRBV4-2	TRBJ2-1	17	CASSQDRSSSSYNEQFF	TGTGCCAGCAGCCAAGATAGGAGCTCTAGCTCCTACAATGAGCAGTTCTTC
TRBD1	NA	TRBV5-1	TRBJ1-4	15	CASSESGTGLRKLFF	TGCGCCAGCAGCGAGTCCGGGACAGGGCTCCGAAAACTGTTTTTT
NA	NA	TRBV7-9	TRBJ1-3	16	CASSIDFRSSGNTIYF	TGTGCCAGCAGCATAGATTTCAGGTCCTCTGGAAACACCATATATTTT
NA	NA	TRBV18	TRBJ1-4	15	CASSPPSLREEKLFF	TGTGCCAGCTCACCACCTTCCCTGAGGGAAGAAAAACTGTTTTTT
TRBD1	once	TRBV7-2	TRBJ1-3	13	CASGQQGLNTIYF	TGTGCCAGCGGACAACAGGGGCTCAACACCATATATTTT
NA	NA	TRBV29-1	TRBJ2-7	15	CSVVPLASSSYEQYF	TGCAGCGTTGTCCCGCTAGCGTCGAGCTCCTACGAGCAGTACTTC
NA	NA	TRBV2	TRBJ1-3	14	CASSASGRGNTIYF	TGTGCCAGCAGCGCCTCAGGAAGGGGAAACACCATATATTTT
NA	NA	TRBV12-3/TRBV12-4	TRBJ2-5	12	CASSLREETQYF	TGTGCCAGCAGTTTGAGGGAAGAGACCCAGTACTTC
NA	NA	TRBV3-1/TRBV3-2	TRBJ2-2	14	CASSRGTTTGELFF	TGTGCCAGCAGCCGGGGCACCACCACCGGGGAGCTGTTTTTT
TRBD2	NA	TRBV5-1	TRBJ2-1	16	CASSLGLAGGLGEQFF	TGCGCCAGCAGCCTCGGACTAGCGGGAGGGCTGGGTGAGCAGTTCTTC
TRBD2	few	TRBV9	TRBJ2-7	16	CASSDPISGGAYEQYF	TGTGCCAGCAGCGACCCTATTAGCGGGGGGGCTTACGAGCAGTACTTC
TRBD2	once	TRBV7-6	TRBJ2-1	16	CASSLAGAWGGTEQFF	TGTGCCAGCAGCTTAGCGGGCGCGTGGGGAGGGACTGAGCAGTTCTTC
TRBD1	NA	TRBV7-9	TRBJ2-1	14	CGGGTGMFWNEQFF	TGTGGAGGAGGGACAGGGATGTTTTGGAATGAGCAGTTCTTC
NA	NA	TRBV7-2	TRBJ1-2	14	CASSLVAADYGYTF	TGTGCCAGCAGCTTAGTGGCAGCGGACTATGGCTACACCTTC
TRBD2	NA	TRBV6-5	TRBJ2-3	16	CASSYTGLAGADTQYF	TGTGCCAGCAGTTACACGGGACTAGCGGGTGCAGATACGCAGTATTTT
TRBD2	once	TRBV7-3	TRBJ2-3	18	CASSPYFRASGGTDTQYF	TGTGCCAGCAGCCCTTACTTCCGTGCTAGCGGGGGAACAGATACGCAGTATTTT
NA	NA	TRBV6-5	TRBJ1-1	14	CASSPRSKNTEAFF	TGTGCCAGCAGCCCCCGTAGTAAGAACACTGAAGCTTTCTTT
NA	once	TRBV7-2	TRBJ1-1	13	CASSLLLTGQAFF	TGTGCCAGCAGCTTATTATTAACAGGGCAGGCTTTCTTT
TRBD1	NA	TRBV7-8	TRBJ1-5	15	CASSHRDREAQPQHF	TGTGCCAGCAGCCACCGGGACAGGGAAGCACAGCCCCAGCATTTT
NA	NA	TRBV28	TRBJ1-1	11	CASSFRAEAFF	TGTGCCAGCAGTTTCCGGGCTGAAGCTTTCTTT
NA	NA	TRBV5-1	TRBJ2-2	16	CASRIGGSLNTGELFF	TGCGCCAGCAGAATAGGAGGCAGCTTGAACACCGGGGAGCTGTTTTTT
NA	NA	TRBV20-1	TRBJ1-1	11	CSARQGTEAFF	TGCAGTGCTAGACAGGGTACTGAAGCTTTCTTT
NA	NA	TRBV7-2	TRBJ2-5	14	CASSAGLSKETQYF	TGTGCCAGCAGCGCCGGTCTCTCCAAGGAGACCCAGTACTTC
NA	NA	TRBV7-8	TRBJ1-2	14	CASSPTRTGRGYTF	TGTGCCAGCAGCCCGACCCGTACAGGGAGAGGCTACACCTTC
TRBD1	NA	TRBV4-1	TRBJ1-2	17	CASSHLPLRQGNYGYTF	TGCGCCAGCAGCCACCTCCCTCTCCGACAGGGTAACTATGGCTACACCTTC
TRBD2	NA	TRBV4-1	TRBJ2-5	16	CASSQVRLAGGETQYF	TGCGCCAGCAGCCAAGTGAGGTTAGCGGGGGGAGAGACCCAGTACTTC